The sequence of this TCR beta chain was determined in a study of blood T cells in healthy people across ages. In this sample, this clonotype turned up a few times. Then a second PCR, running about 6 to 11 cycles, was carried out with a sample-barcoded 5' primer and a J-beta primer mix. TCRdb passed the 5' RACE reads through MiXCR, listing each CDR3 protein once. The sample includes 750,000 to 850,000 distinct CDR3 sequences, more than 20% seen only once; the top ten take around 3.6%. These records were also assigned to another study, of T cells of mothers and their children. Per that study: Addition of sample barcodes and 2-4 random nucleotides occurred through the M1S primer of the second PCR. Mother-child pairs who were related displayed a slightly higher overlap than unrelated pairs, a difference that was non-significant.

The source of this sequence is a boy aged 5-17 years in good health. Sequenced: blood.

The CDR3 nucleotides read TGTGCCAGCAGCTTAGGTTCAGAGGTTTATGCCCAGCATTTT. This codes for CASSLGSEVYAQHF. This chain connects TRBV7-2 to TRBJ1-5; D call uncertain. This CDR3 region has 14 residues. The germline V gene encodes CDR1 SGHTA and CDR2 FQGNSA. V was cut by 1 base and J by 11 bases, with 15 bases left in between.